Below are 18 T cell receptor beta chains sequenced from a single sample in a study of blood T cell repertoires in COVID-19. Profiled with immunoSEQ multiplex PCR; TCRdb holds only in-frame clones, not every one. Counted here are 110,000 to 150,000 clones, 65% to 85% occurring once; the ten biggest clones make up roughly 8%. The sequencing sample was made of peripheral blood. The source of these receptors is a human donor in a cohort sampled during active COVID-19.

This chain uses TRBV2 with TRBJ1-5; maybe TRBD1 (5 bases). V was cut by 9 bases and J by 7 bases, with 13 bases left in between. Per the germline V gene, CDR1 is SNHLY and CDR2 is FYNNEI. The length of the CDR3 is 12 residues. The CDR3 protein is CASGGGSQPQHF. DNA for the CDR3: TGTGCCAGTGGGGGGGGTAGCCAGCCCCAGCATTTT.

This chain uses TRBV12-3 or TRBV12-4 with TRBJ1-2; D gene ambiguous. Trimming shortened V by 7 bases and J by 4 bases, and 10 bases separated the two germline ends. CDR3 length: 12 residues. In nucleotides, the CDR3 is TGTGCCAGCACTACGACGGGCTATGGCTACACCTTC. It codes for CASTTTGYGYTF.

This clone was recorded only once. V and J are TRBV21-1 and TRBJ1-5; whether TRBD1, the table's D call, matches the DNA was not checked. TRBV21-1 is labeled a pseudogene. The CDR3 has 15 amino acids. The CDR3 reads CASSNRDRVNQPQHF. The CDR3 region has the DNA TGTGCCAGCAGCAATCGGGACAGGGTCAATCAGCCCCAGCATTTT.

The rearrangement links TRBV5-1 to TRBJ2-2, with 8 bases fitting TRBD1. Germline V gene data show CDR1 as SGHRS and CDR2 as YFSETQ. There are 16 residues in the CDR3. Trimming cost V 4 bases and J 5 bases; bases outside gene matches: 10. This CDR3 reads CASSASQGARTGELFF. Here the CDR3 DNA reads TGCGCCAGCAGCGCGAGCCAGGGGGCAAGGACCGGGGAGCTGTTTTTT.

The chain has TRBV28 and TRBJ1-1; D possibly corresponds to TRBD1 (5 bases). V was pared by 6 bases and J by 4 bases, with 18 bases between. The germline V gene encodes CDR1 MDHEN and CDR2 SYDVKM. The CDR3 runs to 15 residues. The CDR3 DNA is TGTGCCAGCAGCCCGTCAGGGTTTTATACCACTGAAGCTTTCTTT. Translating gives CASSPSGFYTTEAFF. The variable domain in full, with the rest retrieved from reference TRBV28 and TRBJ1-1, is DVKVTQSSRYLVKRTGEKVFLECVQDMDHENMFWYRQDPGLGLRLIYFSYDVKMKEKGDIPEGYSVSREKKERFSLILESASTNQTSMYLCASSPSGFYTTEAFFGQGTRLTVV.

This chain uses TRBV19 with TRBJ2-7; D is unclear. There are 11 residues in the CDR3. V shed 2 bases and J shed 11 bases, with 10 bases lying between them. The germline gives CDR1 LNHDA, CDR2 SQIVND (reference sequence). CDR3 amino acids: CASSISGAKYF. The CDR3 DNA is TGTGCCAGTAGTATATCTGGAGCAAAGTACTTC.

The genes are TRBV6-5 and TRBJ1-1; the D is unclear. CDR3 length equals 14 residues. Trimming left V 6 bases short and J 1 base short, with 12 bases between. Germline assignment: CDR1 MNHEY and CDR2 SVGAGI. As DNA, the CDR3 is TGTGCCAGCAGGCGAAGGGAGGAGAACACTGAAGCTTTCTTT. Protein sequence: CASRRREENTEAFF.

This clone was seen once. This chain joins TRBV5-1 and TRBJ1-6; 9 positions match TRBD1. CDR1 and CDR2 from the germline V gene are SGHRS and YFSETQ. The CDR3 extends over 15 amino acids. V was clipped by 0 bases and J by 10 bases; unmatched bases: 5. This CDR3 is CASSLGGQGRSPLHF. The CDR3 DNA follows: TGCGCCAGCAGCTTGGGGGGACAGGGTCGGTCACCCCTCCACTTT.

The V and J genes are TRBV19 and TRBJ1-6, with 8 bases that match TRBD1. J was trimmed by 4 bases and V by 5 bases; bases with no gene match: 10. Germline assignment: CDR1 LNHDA and CDR2 SQIVND (reference sequence). CDR3 length: 17 amino acids. CDR3 protein: CASSYTGTGGYNSPLHF. For the CDR3, the DNA is TGTGCCAGTAGTTATACCGGGACAGGAGGATATAATTCACCCCTCCACTTT. Based on the CDR3 plus reference TRBV19 and TRBJ1-6, the full variable domain is DGGITQSPKYLFRKEGQNVTLSCEQNLNHDAMYWYRQDPGQGLRLIYYSQIVNDFQKGDIAEGYSVSREKKESFPLTVTSAQKNPTAFYLCASSYTGTGGYNSPLHFGNGTRLTVT.

This clone was seen just once. V gene TRBV2 combines with J gene TRBJ1-2; 8 positions match TRBD1. Per the germline V gene, CDR1 is SNHLY and CDR2 is FYNNEI. This CDR3 contains 15 residues. V lost 7 bases and J lost 6; bases outside the gene matches: 13. The CDR3 sequence is CASIYYRGEFDGYTF. CDR3 coding DNA: TGTGCCAGCATCTACTACAGGGGGGAGTTCGATGGCTACACCTTC.

The chain has TRBV28 and TRBJ2-2; a weak D match, TRBD2 (6 bases). Trimming pared 7 bases from V and 7 bases from J, leaving 13 bases between. From germline, CDR1 is MDHEN and CDR2 SYDVKM. The CDR3 runs 13 residues. The CDR3 region has the DNA TGTGCCAGCACCCAGTGGGGAGGCGGGGAGCTGTTTTTT. Translated, it gives CASTQWGGGELFF.

This clone was found once. The chain is built from TRBV9 and TRBJ2-1, with 9 bases lining up with TRBD1. CDR3 size: 14 residues. With V trimmed by 7 bases and J by 1 base, 3 bases remained unmatched. CDR1 and CDR2 (germline): SGDLS, YYNGEE. CDR3 in amino acids: CASGQGLSYNEQFF. CDR3 sequence (DNA): TGTGCCAGCGGACAGGGGCTATCCTACAATGAGCAGTTCTTC.

Worth noting for this clone: Sequence at one end of the junction differs from germline and may be a read error. V and J are TRBV7-7 and TRBJ2-7, with TRBD2 identical over 11 bases. This CDR3 has 13 amino acids. Germline V gene lookup returns CDR1 SSHAT and CDR2 FNYEAQ (reference sequence). CDR3 sequence: CASSLAGGYEQYF. In DNA form, the CDR3 reads TGTGCTAGCAGCTTAGCGGGGGGGTACGAGCAGTACTTC.

This clone occurred a few times. The V gene is TRBV6-1, the J gene TRBJ2-1, with 9 nucleotides matching TRBD1. In germline, CDR1 is MNHNS, CDR2 SASEGT. The CDR3 runs 17 residues. J was trimmed by 5 bases and V by 4 bases; bases with no gene match: 12. In DNA form, the CDR3 reads TGTGCCAGCAGTGCCTATAAATCCGGGACAGGGAACAATGAGCAGTTCTTC. This encodes CASSAYKSGTGNNEQFF.

The chain recombines TRBV6-6 with TRBJ1-1, with 8 bases aligning to TRBD1. This CDR3 contains 15 residues. V shed 7 bases, J shed 5 bases, and the junction held 12 bases outside the gene matches. Germline CDR1 and CDR2: MNHNY and SVGAGI (reference sequence). This chain's CDR3 is CASIPLRDRKTEAFF. The CDR3 DNA follows: TGTGCCAGCATTCCACTCCGGGACAGGAAGACTGAAGCTTTCTTT.

This chain uses TRBV4-1 with TRBJ2-7, with D unresolved. The germline CDR1 and CDR2 sequences are MGHRA and YSYEKL. The CDR3 totals 16 residues. The V gene lost 2 bases and the J gene lost 2 bases, with 16 bases spanning the gap. The CDR3 spells CASSQRLPGSTYEQYF. The CDR3 bases are TGCGCCAGCAGCCAAAGGCTCCCAGGCAGCACCTACGAGCAGTACTTC.

The chain combines TRBV6-5 with TRBJ2-1; 8 nucleotides agree with TRBD2. Germline CDR1 and CDR2: MNHEY and SVGAGI. The CDR3 spans 15 residues. J was trimmed by 2 bases and V by 4 bases; bases with no gene match: 4. The DNA of the CDR3 is TGTGCCAGCAGTTCAGGACTAGCTACCTACAATGAGCAGTTCTTC. Translated: CASSSGLATYNEQFF.

The chain combines TRBV10-2 with TRBJ2-2, with TRBD2 identical over 8 bases. The CDR3 contains 16 residues. Losses at the gene ends were 2 bases for V and 1 base for J; bases not matched to a gene: 3. Germline V gene data show CDR1 as WSHSY and CDR2 as SAAADI. CDR3 sequence: CASSENLAGNTGELFF. DNA of the CDR3: TGCGCCAGCAGTGAGAACCTAGCGGGGAACACCGGGGAGCTGTTTTTT.